A selection of T cell receptor beta chains follows, all from one sample in a study of cytomegalovirus exposure and HLA in healthy donors. TCRdb keeps only in-frame clones here, not all; method: immunoSEQ multiplex PCR. The sample has fewer than 200,000 clones, approximately 77% seen once; the top ten hold around 1.5%. The sequenced material came from PBMCs. The receptors stem from a man younger than 35 in good health and CMV-seronegative. CDR3s include the opening cysteine and the closing phenylalanine or tryptophan. D genes are given only for firm matches. The size entry is marked missing in some rows and otherwise reads once, few, many or a size class.

TRBJ2-7,NA,TRBV6-5,NA,TGTGCCAGCAGTTACTCGACAAACTCCTACGAGCAGTACTTC,CASSYSTNSYEQYF
TRBJ2-1,TRBD2,TRBV5-4,NA,TGTGCCAGCAGCTTGAGTAGCGGGATCGGGAATGAGCAGTTCTTC,CASSLSSGIGNEQFF
TRBJ1-4,NA,TRBV27,NA,TGTGCCAGCAGCCCCCCATCCGCAGGTTATGAAAAACTGTTTTTT,CASSPPSAGYEKLFF
TRBJ1-4,NA,TRBV4-3,NA,TGCGCCAGCAGCCCGGGGGGCGGCGGGGGCTCAGAAAAACTGTTTTTT,CASSPGGGGGSEKLFF
TRBJ1-2,NA,TRBV5-6,once,TGTGCCAGCAGCTTGGCTCAAGACAGTTGGGCAATGGGAGGCTACACCTTC,CASSLAQDSWAMGGYTF
TRBJ2-6,NA,TRBV18,NA,TGTGCCAGCTCACCACCGGAGGCCGCTGGGGCCAACGTCCTGACTTTC,CASSPPEAAGANVLTF
TRBJ1-2,NA,TRBV6-5,NA,TGTGCCAGCAGTTACGCCCAACAAGTACCGTATGGCTACACCTTC,CASSYAQQVPYGYTF
TRBJ2-2,NA,TRBV9,NA,TGTGCCAGCAGCGTAGTCAGTCCTACCGGGGAGCTGTTTTTT,CASSVVSPTGELFF
TRBJ2-1,TRBD2,TRBV5-1,NA,TGCGCCAGCAGCTTAAGGGGACTAGCGAATGAGCAGTTCTTC,CASSLRGLANEQFF
TRBJ1-5,NA,TRBV2,NA,TGTGCCAGCAGTGACCAGGGCGGCAATCAGCCCCAGCATTTT,CASSDQGGNQPQHF
TRBJ2-1,NA,TRBV5-1,NA,TGCGCCAGCAGCCCCACCCTGGCAGGAAGGAGGGAGCAGTTCTTC,CASSPTLAGRREQFF
TRBJ2-7,TRBD1,TRBV11-3,NA,TGTGCCAGCAGCCACCGGGACAGCCCCTACGAGCAGTACTTC,CASSHRDSPYEQYF
TRBJ2-1,TRBD2,TRBV28,NA,TGTGCCACACGGACTAGCGGGAACGATGAGCAGTTCTTC,CATRTSGNDEQFF
TRBJ1-3,NA,TRBV6-5,NA,TGTGCCAGCAGTTACTCGGCCCAGGCTGGAAACACCATATATTTT,CASSYSAQAGNTIYF
TRBJ1-1,TRBD1,TRBV10-2,few,TGCGCCAGCAGTGAGTCTGACAGGGGGATTAATTGGTGGGACACTGAAGCTTTCTTT,CASSESDRGINWWDTEAFF
TRBJ2-1,TRBD2,TRBV6-6,NA,TGTGCCAAAAGATGGGGGAGGGTAAGGCATGAGCAGTTCTTC,CAKRWGRVRHEQFF
TRBJ2-2,TRBD2,TRBV13,NA,TGTGCCAGTAAACTAGCGGGAGGAGGTGGGAACACCGGGGAGCTGTTTTTT,CASKLAGGGGNTGELFF
TRBJ2-2,TRBD1,TRBV27,NA,TGTGCCAGCAGCTTCGGGACAGGGATCCTGAACACCGGGGAGCTGTTTTTT,CASSFGTGILNTGELFF
TRBJ1-5,NA,TRBV19,few,TGTGCCAGTAGTATAGGGGAGGAGCAGCCCCAGCATTTT,CASSIGEEQPQHF
TRBJ2-1,TRBD2,TRBV4-3,NA,TGCGCCAGCAGCCTCGGACTAGCGTGGTACAATGAGCAGTTCTTC,CASSLGLAWYNEQFF
TRBJ2-7,NA,TRBV29-1,NA,TGCAGCGTTGAATCCAGGGACTACGAGCAGTACTTC,CSVESRDYEQYF
TRBJ1-1,NA,TRBV6-5,NA,TGTGCCAGCAGTTACTTCTCGACAGGTACTGAAGCTTTCTTT,CASSYFSTGTEAFF
TRBJ1-2,NA,TRBV13,NA,TGTGCCAGCAGCCCCTACGGGTCGATTAACTATGGCTACACCTTC,CASSPYGSINYGYTF
TRBJ2-1,TRBD2,TRBV9,once,TGTGCCAGCAGCCAAAGGGACTACCACAATGAGCAGTTCTTC,CASSQRDYHNEQFF
TRBJ2-3,NA,TRBV6-5,NA,TGTGCCAGCAGCGACCGGGGGAATACAGATACGCGGTATTTT,CASSDRGNTDTRYF
TRBJ1-1,NA,TRBV25-1,once,TGTGCCAGCAGTGACGGGACAACCCCTATTGAAGCTTTCTTT,CASSDGTTPIEAFF